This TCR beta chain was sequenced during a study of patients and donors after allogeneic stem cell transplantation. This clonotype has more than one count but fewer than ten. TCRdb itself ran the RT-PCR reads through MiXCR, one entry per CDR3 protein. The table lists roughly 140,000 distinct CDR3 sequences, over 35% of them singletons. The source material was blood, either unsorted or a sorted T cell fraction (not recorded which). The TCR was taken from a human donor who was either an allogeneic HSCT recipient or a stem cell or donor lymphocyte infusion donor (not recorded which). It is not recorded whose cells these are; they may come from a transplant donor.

CDR3 coding DNA: TGTGCCAGCACCCCAACGGGACAGGGGCTCTATGGCTACACCTTC. Translating it yields CASTPTGQGLYGYTF. V is TRBV11-2 and J is TRBJ1-2; 10 positions agree with TRBD1. The CDR3 is 15 residues long. Trimming took 7 bases from V and 4 from J; bases not matched to a gene: 9. Germline V lookup: CDR1 SGHAT, CDR2 FQNNGV.